The next 15 T cell receptor beta chains were all read from a single sample in a study of T cell responses to AZD1222 COVID-19 vaccine. Sequencing used immunoSEQ multiplex PCR; TCRdb keeps in-frame clones, though not all of them. The sample lists about 120,000 clones, approximately 90% occurring once. This sample comprised peripheral blood, obtained 28 days after the second AZD1222 dose. Receptor source: an adult who received the AZD1222 COVID-19 vaccine.

This CDR3 reads CASSIAAWTANEKLFF. CDR3 coding DNA: TGTGCCAGTAGTATAGCCGCTTGGACCGCTAATGAAAAACTGTTTTTT. This sequence joins TRBV19 and TRBJ1-4; no clear D. The CDR3 length is 16 residues. CDR1 LNHDA and CDR2 SQIVND come from the germline V gene (reference sequence). The V gene lost 1 base and the J gene lost 3 bases, with 12 bases spanning the gap.

The chain has TRBV6-4 and TRBJ2-7; 7 bases map to TRBD1. The CDR3 covers 17 residues. Germline CDR1 MRHNA, CDR2 SNTAGT. V lost 2 bases, J lost 7 bases, and 17 bases stayed unmatched. The CDR3: CASSDPPRQGPADEQYF. The CDR3, as DNA: TGTGCCAGCAGTGACCCGCCAAGACAGGGCCCCGCGGATGAGCAGTACTTC.

This clone showed up just once. The chain couples TRBV4-2 to TRBJ1-5, with 7 bases matching TRBD1. Germline V gene data show CDR1 as LGHNA and CDR2 as YNFKEQ. The CDR3 has 15 residues. With V trimmed by 0 bases and J by 2 bases, 1 base remained unmatched. The CDR3 DNA reads as TGTGCCAGCAGCCAAGAAACAGGGGGCAATCAGCCCCAGCATTTT. It yields the protein CASSQETGGNQPQHF.

This chain uses TRBV7-9 with TRBJ1-3; D is unresolved. V lost 4 bases and J 1 base, leaving 5 bases between the germline ends. This CDR3 region has 13 residues. The germline gives CDR1 SEHNR, CDR2 FQNEAQ (reference sequence). In DNA, the CDR3 is TGTGCCAGCAGCTATGAGTCTGGAAACACCATATATTTT. Encoded protein: CASSYESGNTIYF.

This chain uses TRBV19 with TRBJ1-6; D ambiguous. The ends were cut back, 3 bases at V and 11 bases at J, with 11 bases in the middle. Germline CDR1 is LNHDA and CDR2 is SQIVND (reference sequence). There are 13 residues in the CDR3. This CDR3 is CASSINSGTPLHF. The CDR3, as DNA: TGTGCCAGTAGTATTAATTCGGGGACACCCCTCCACTTT. Complete variable domain (other parts from reference TRBV19 and TRBJ1-6): DGGITQSPKYLFRKEGQNVTLSCEQNLNHDAMYWYRQDPGQGLRLIYYSQIVNDFQKGDIAEGYSVSREKKESFPLTVTSAQKNPTAFYLCASSINSGTPLHFGNGTRLTVT.

The genes are TRBV12-3 or TRBV12-4 and TRBJ2-2; tentatively, D is TRBD1 (5 bases). The CDR3 totals 13 residues. The ends were cut back, 8 bases at V and 5 bases at J, with 12 bases in the middle. CDR3 DNA sequence: TGTGCCAGCCAGGGAAGATATACCGGGGAGCTGTTTTTT. The encoded protein is CASQGRYTGELFF.

The V gene is TRBV15, the J gene TRBJ2-2; 8 positions agree with TRBD1. This CDR3 is built from 18 residues. Germline values: CDR1 LNHNV, CDR2 YYDKDF (reference sequence). V lost 2 bases to trimming and J lost 3 bases; unmatched junction nucleotides: 11. CDR3 bases: TGTGCCACCAGCAGAACGCCCAGGGGGCTGGGACACACCGGGGAGCTGTTTTTT. Translated, it gives CATSRTPRGLGHTGELFF. Variable domain in full (rest from reference TRBV15 and TRBJ2-2): DAMVIQNPRYQVTQFGKPVTLSCSQTLNHNVMYWYQQKSSQAPKLLFHYYDKDFNNEADTPDNFQSRRPNTSFCFLDIRSPGLGDTAMYLCATSRTPRGLGHTGELFFGEGSRLTVL.

The chain joins TRBV12-3 or TRBV12-4 to TRBJ1-6; the D gene is possibly TRBD1 (5 bases). Trimming pared 7 bases from V and 7 bases from J, leaving 11 bases between. This CDR3 is 13 amino acids long. The CDR3 nucleotides read TGTGCCAGCACCAGGGACTCAAATTCACCCCTCCACTTT. Its translation: CASTRDSNSPLHF.

The rearrangement links TRBV18 to TRBJ1-1, with TRBD1 matching 7 bases. Germline lookup yields CDR1 KGHSH and CDR2 LQKENI. J was trimmed by 6 bases and V by 2 bases; bases with no gene match: 0. This CDR3 region has 12 residues. The CDR3 loop is CASSPDRAEAFF. The CDR3 DNA reads as TGTGCCAGCTCACCAGACAGGGCTGAAGCTTTCTTT.

This sequence joins TRBV10-3 and TRBJ1-4, with D possibly TRBD1 on 6 matching bases. The CDR3 runs to 14 residues. Between the trimmed V and J ends, which lost 7 bases and 8 bases, there was a span of 17 bases. In germline, CDR1 is ENHRY, CDR2 SYGVKD. CDR3 DNA: TGTGCCATCAAGGGGCAGGGGTCAGGAGAAAAACTGTTTTTT. This translates into CAIKGQGSGEKLFF.

The chain links TRBV6-5 to TRBJ1-1, with 7 bases aligning to TRBD1. Germline V CDR1 and CDR2: MNHEY, SVGAGI. Germline trimming cut 5 bases from V and 2 bases from J; bases unmatched to any gene: 5. The CDR3 sequence is 14 residues long. CDR3 amino acids: CASSTRTGNTEAFF. CDR3 coding DNA: TGTGCCAGCAGTACCCGGACAGGAAACACTGAAGCTTTCTTT.

V and J are TRBV7-2 and TRBJ2-1; 9 nucleotides line up with TRBD2. CDR1 and CDR2 (germline): SGHTA, FQGNSA. V was pared by 1 base and J by 4 bases, with 8 bases of the junction left unmatched. The CDR3 covers 17 residues. DNA for the CDR3: TGTGCCAGCAGCTTAGTAAGTGGGACTAGCTCATACAATGAGCAGTTCTTC. This translates into CASSLVSGTSSYNEQFF. Full variable domain (missing parts from reference TRBV7-2 and TRBJ2-1): GAGVSQSPSNKVTEKGKDVELRCDPISGHTALYWYRQSLGQGLEFLIYFQGNSAPDKSGLPSDRFSAERTGGSVSTLTIQRTQQEDSAVYLCASSLVSGTSSYNEQFFGPGTRLTVL.

The chain carries TRBV7-9 and TRBJ1-1, with D maybe TRBD1 (5 bases). The CDR3 runs to 18 residues. V shed 8 bases and J shed 5 bases, with 30 bases lying between them. The germline CDR1 and CDR2 sequences are SEHNR and FQNEAQ (reference sequence). The CDR3 DNA is TGTGCCAGCCGAACGTTTAGGGGCTCTGACGCGGGAGGAACTGAAGCTTTCTTT. Translation gives CASRTFRGSDAGGTEAFF.

The rearrangement links TRBV15 to TRBJ1-1; D remains ambiguous. Trimming stripped 3 bases from V and 0 bases from J, with 11 bases between. The CDR3 runs to 15 residues. Looked up from germline, CDR1 is LNHNV and CDR2 is YYDKDF (reference sequence). DNA of the CDR3: TGTGCCACCAGCAGCATCGGACGGATGAACACTGAAGCTTTCTTT. Translation: CATSSIGRMNTEAFF.

CDR3 amino acids: CASSHGLTTEAFF. The CDR3 DNA reads TGTGCCAGCAGCCACGGGTTAACAACTGAAGCTTTCTTT. The chain carries TRBV3-1 (or the pseudogene TRBV3-2) and TRBJ1-1; D is uncertain. CDR1 is LGHDT, CDR2 YNNKEL, per germline (reference sequence). The CDR3 is made up of 13 amino acids. The V end was cut by 3 bases, the J end by 5 bases, with 10 bases between.